The 4 T cell receptor beta chains presented below share a single source sample, sequenced in a study of T cells in Graves' hyperthyroidism and ophthalmopathy. Amplified regions were TCR beta CDR3 sequences from RNA transcripts. The HTBI set primed first-round TCR CDR3 RT-PCR. TCRdb passed the multiplex PCR reads through MiXCR, listing each CDR3 protein once. The sample has more than 500,000 distinct CDR3 sequences, approximately 15% seen once. The sample comprised blood. These receptors were taken from a woman aged 40 to 50 with Graves' ophthalmopathy.

In this sample, this clonotype turned up many times. The chain carries TRBV12-3 or TRBV12-4 and TRBJ1-5; D uncertain. This CDR3 is 12 amino acids long. V was clipped by 6 bases and J by 4 bases, with 7 bases between them. The CDR3 region has the DNA TGTGCCAGCAGGAGGGCAAATCAGCCCCAGCATTTT. Protein: CASRRANQPQHF.

In regard to this clonotype: This may arise from a read error, as a much more abundant clone is one base away. This chain connects TRBV30 to TRBJ2-5, with 10 bases matching TRBD1. CDR3 length: 13 amino acids. The germline V gene encodes CDR1 GTSNPN and CDR2 SVGIG (reference sequence). The junction had 0 bases not matched to a gene; V was cut back by 1 base and J by 4 bases. CDR3 amino acids: CAWSGDRGETQYF. In DNA, the CDR3 is TGTGCCTGGAGTGGGGACAGGGGAGAGACCCAGTACTTC. The full variable domain, completed using reference TRBV30 and TRBJ2-5, is SQTIHQWPATLVQPVGSPLSLECTVEGTSNPNLYWYRQAAGRGLQLLFYSVGIGQISSEVPQNLSASRPQDRQFILSSKKLLLSDSGFYLCAWSGDRGETQYFGPGTRLLVL.

This clonotype came up many times. This chain uses TRBV5-8 with TRBJ2-5; 8 positions match TRBD1. Germline V CDR1 and CDR2: SGHTS, YDEGEE. The CDR3 spans 16 residues. The ends lost 1 base at V and 5 bases at J; junction bases unmatched: 10. CDR3 coding DNA: TGTGCCAGCAGCTTGAGAGTGACAGGGGCCAGGGAGACCCAGTACTTC. Translation: CASSLRVTGARETQYF.

This clonotype occurred many times. V gene TRBV20-1 combines with J gene TRBJ2-7; D possibly corresponds to TRBD2 (5 bases). Germline assignment: CDR1 DFQATT and CDR2 SNEGSKA (reference sequence). Between the trimmed V and J ends, which lost 3 bases and 3 bases, there was a span of 15 bases. This CDR3 comprises 14 residues. The DNA of the CDR3 is TGCAGTGCTAGGGACGGACTCGAGGGCTACGAGCAGTACTTC. Translating gives CSARDGLEGYEQYF.